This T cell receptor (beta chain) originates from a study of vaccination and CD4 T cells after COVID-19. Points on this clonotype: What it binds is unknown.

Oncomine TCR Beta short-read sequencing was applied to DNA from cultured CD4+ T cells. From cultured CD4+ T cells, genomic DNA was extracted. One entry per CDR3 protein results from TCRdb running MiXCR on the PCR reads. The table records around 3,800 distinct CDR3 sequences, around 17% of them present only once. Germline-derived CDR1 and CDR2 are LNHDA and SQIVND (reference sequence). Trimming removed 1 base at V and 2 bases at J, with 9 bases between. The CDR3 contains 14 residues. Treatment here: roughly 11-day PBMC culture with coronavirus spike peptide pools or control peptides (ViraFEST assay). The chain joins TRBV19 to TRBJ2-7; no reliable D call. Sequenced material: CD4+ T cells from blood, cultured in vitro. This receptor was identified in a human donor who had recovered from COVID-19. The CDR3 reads CASSIGVGTYEQYF. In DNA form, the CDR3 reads TGTGCCAGTAGTATAGGGGTCGGCACCTACGAGCAGTACTTC.